This TCR beta chain was captured in a study of blood T cell dynamics during melanoma immunotherapy (dated by TCRdb to the early 2020s). General notes on the study: Patients with metastatic melanoma were treated with first-line pembrolizumab or nivolumab plus ipilimumab as standard of care in the United Kingdom. The training cohort was made up of consecutive patients, while a further independent group of patients from the same centre was pooled to form an external validation set. Peripheral T cell receptor repertoires of metastatic melanoma patients were profiled before and after one cycle of checkpoint inhibitor therapy to find early correlates of response. The paper as a whole reports these results and caveats: Whether the T cell clones driving repertoire changes were melanoma-specific or reflected general immune activation could not be determined in the study. The relatively small sample size was acknowledged as potentially limiting generalization of the results. Patients who later achieved disease control showed a bifurcated PBMC repertoire reorganization at W3, with increased clonality or increased diversity, unlike progressors.

Its CDR3 holds 17 amino acids, cysteine through phenylalanine. Here the CDR3 DNA is all that survives: 51 bases in frame from base 1. V was cut back by 5 bases and J by 3 bases, leaving a gap of 17 bases between them. CDR1 and CDR2 are drawn from the germline V gene: SGHTA, FQGNSA. This clone was found once. Its antigen is still unknown. No much larger clone is present one base from it, and per-base qualities are unavailable. Every bulk PBMC sample had a fixed 350 ng of DNA loaded. TCR beta CDR3 sequences were amplified from genomic DNA with the immunoSEQ TCRb Assay kit following manufacturer instructions. The KAPA Library Quantification Kit for Illumina platforms was used to quantify the pooled libraries by qPCR. Pooled libraries were sequenced on an Illumina NextSeq 500, clustered at roughly 0.55-1.1 pM. The original methods were these. TCR data were analyzed with immunoSEQ ANALYZER and the R LymphoSeq package. A rearrangement efficiency score was calculated as productive divided by the sum of productive and non-productive CDR3 sequences. Clonality was measured with the Gini coefficient and diversity with the Renyi index at alpha=1, and both measures were compared pairwise between timepoints within each patient. In LymphoSeq, clonal relatedness was computed with an edit distance of 3 and repertoire similarity was computed with the Bhattacharyya coefficient. Linear discriminant analysis on week-3 changes in clonality and diversity was built with the R MASS and caret packages to classify response. This immuneACCESS table, as held by TCRdb, lists in-frame sequences with V and J called but not all clones. Of the missing ones, under half trace to an unresolved V gene in checked studies; the others have no known cause. From that table come the V and J calls and clone size; the DNA was used to work out D and trimming. This sample is represented by 8,500 to 14,000 clones; roughly nine tenths of them were singletons. Clones ranked in the top ten supply nearly 25% of the sample.

The time point label corresponds to: week 3, after first cycle of checkpoint inhibitor. Blood was sampled before treatment (T0) and at week 3 (W3), after the first cycle of checkpoint blockade. Except for two patients with rapid clinical progression, response was assessed 12 weeks after the first infusion by RECIST 1.1; disease control meant complete response, partial response or stable disease. Any patient who had received prior systemic cancer treatment, was on concomitant immunosuppressant therapy or had synchronous other active malignancies was excluded. TCR beta was sequenced in both bulk PBMC and plasma cell-free DNA in order to track circulating cells as well as T cell turnover. PBMC were isolated from blood with Lymphoprep and SepMate tubes, followed by red cell lysis. QIAamp DNA Blood Mini kits were used to extract DNA from PBMC and sorted T cell subsets.

This sequence was found in a human donor with melanoma. Recombination linked TRBV7-2 to TRBJ2-6; the D gene is possibly TRBD1 or TRBD2, with 6 bases matching each. The sequencing used blood, collected from a patient treated with checkpoint blockade. CDR3 sequence: CASSPGGGLGGANVLTF. In nucleotides, the sequence is TGTGCCAGCAGCCCAGGAGGGGGGCTGGGTGGGGCCAACGTCCTGACTTTC.